This T cell receptor beta chain was observed in a study of blood T cell repertoires in COVID-19. The overall study: Specimens from acute and convalescent COVID-19 originated in the United States, Italy and Spain. T cells, B-cell-depleted T cells, or PBMCs supplied cDNA or gDNA.

Per the study methods: Amplified reference gene primers provided the basis for estimating nucleated cell counts. Some clones are missing from TCRdb's copy, which holds only in-frame ones; the method was immunoSEQ multiplex PCR. V, J and clone size are taken as reported in that table, and D and trimming were inferred from the DNA itself. This table holds about 70,000 clones, over 65% found once. This CDR3 has 15 residues. Germline V gene data show CDR1 as SGHAT and CDR2 as FQNNGV. Trimming cost V 4 bases and J 0 bases, with 13 bases left between them. Input material: peripheral blood. The chain is built from TRBV11-2 and TRBJ2-7; D may be TRBD1 (6 bases). The sequence came from a woman in her 70s with acute or convalescent COVID-19. The CDR3 sequence is CASSSGALSSYEQYF. The CDR3 DNA reads as TGTGCCAGCAGCTCAGGGGCTTTGAGCTCCTACGAGCAGTACTTC.